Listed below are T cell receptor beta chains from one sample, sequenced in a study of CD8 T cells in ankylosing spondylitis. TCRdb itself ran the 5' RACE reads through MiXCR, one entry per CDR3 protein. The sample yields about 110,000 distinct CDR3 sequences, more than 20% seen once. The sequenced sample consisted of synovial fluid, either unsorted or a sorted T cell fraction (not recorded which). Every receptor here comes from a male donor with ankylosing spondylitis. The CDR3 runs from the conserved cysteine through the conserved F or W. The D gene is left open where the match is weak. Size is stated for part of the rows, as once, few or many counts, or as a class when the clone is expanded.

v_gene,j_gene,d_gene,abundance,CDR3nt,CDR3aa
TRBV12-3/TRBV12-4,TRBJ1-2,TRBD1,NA,TGTGCCAGCAGCCGGGGGGGACAGTTATCAGGCTACACCTTC,CASSRGGQLSGYTF
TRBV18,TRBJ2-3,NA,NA,TGTGCCAGCTCAACAAACACAGATACGCAGTATTTT,CASSTNTDTQYF
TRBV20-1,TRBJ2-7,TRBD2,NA,TGCAGTGCTACCCCTAGCGGTGCCTACGAGCAGTACTTC,CSATPSGAYEQYF
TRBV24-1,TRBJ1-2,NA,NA,TGTGCCACCAGCAGAGATACAGGGTCTGGCTACACCTTC,CATSRDTGSGYTF
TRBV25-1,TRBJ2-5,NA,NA,TGTGCCAGCAGCCCCCTAGGTTATGAGACCCAGTACTTC,CASSPLGYETQYF
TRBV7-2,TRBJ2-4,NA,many,TGTGCCAGCAGCCTAGCCGCCGGGAACAATTGGGGCAAAAACATTCAGTACTTC,CASSLAAGNNWGKNIQYF
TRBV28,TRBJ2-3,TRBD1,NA,TGTGCCAGCAGTTTCTATGGTACTAGGGGGCTGTACACAGATACGCAGTATTTT,CASSFYGTRGLYTDTQYF
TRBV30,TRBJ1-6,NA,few,TGTGCCTGGAGTCTAGGGGACGATTCACCCCTCCACTTT,CAWSLGDDSPLHF
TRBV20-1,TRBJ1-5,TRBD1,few,TGCAGTGCCAGGGGGGGGAATCAGCCCCAGCATTTT,CSARGGNQPQHF
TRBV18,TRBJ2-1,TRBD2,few,TGTGCCAGCTCACCGACGACTAGCGGGTTCTCAAATGAGCAGTTCTTC,CASSPTTSGFSNEQFF
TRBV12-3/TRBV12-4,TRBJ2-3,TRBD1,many,TGTGCCAGCAGAAAGGGACAGGGGGCCAGAGATACGCAGTATTTT,CASRKGQGARDTQYF
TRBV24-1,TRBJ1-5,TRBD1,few,TGTGCCACCAGTGGACAGGGGAGGAGGGATTATAGCAATCAGCCCCAGCATTTT,CATSGQGRRDYSNQPQHF
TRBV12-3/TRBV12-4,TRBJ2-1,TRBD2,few,TGTGCCAGCAGTGGGCGACTAGCGGCGAGCTCCTACAATGAGCAGTTCTTC,CASSGRLAASSYNEQFF
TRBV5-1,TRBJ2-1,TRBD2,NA,TGCGCCAGCAGCTCCGGGACTAGCCTCCACAATGAGCAGTTCTTC,CASSSGTSLHNEQFF
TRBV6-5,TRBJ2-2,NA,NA,TGTGTCAGCAGTTACCGGGCCATCGGGAACACCGGGGAGCTGTTTTTT,CVSSYRAIGNTGELFF
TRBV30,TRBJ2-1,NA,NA,TGTGCCTGGAGCCCCGGTCAGTACAATGAGCAGTTCTTC,CAWSPGQYNEQFF
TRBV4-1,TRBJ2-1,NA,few,TGCGCCAGCAGCCGCCACCTTGGTGAGCAGTTCTTC,CASSRHLGEQFF
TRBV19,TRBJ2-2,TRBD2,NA,TGTGCCAGTAGTTTTCTTAGCGGGAGTATGACCGGGGAGCTGTTTTTT,CASSFLSGSMTGELFF
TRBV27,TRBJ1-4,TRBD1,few,TGTGCCAGCAGTCTGAACAGGGGGGAAAAACTGTTTTTT,CASSLNRGEKLFF
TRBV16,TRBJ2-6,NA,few,TGTGCCAGCAGCCAATCGATAGATTCTGGGGCCAACGTCCTGACTTTC,CASSQSIDSGANVLTF
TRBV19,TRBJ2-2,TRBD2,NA,TGTGCCAGTAAGACTAGCACGAACACCGGGGAGCTGTTTTTT,CASKTSTNTGELFF
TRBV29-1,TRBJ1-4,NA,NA,TGCAGCGTTTGGGGGACTAATGAAAAACTGTTTTTT,CSVWGTNEKLFF
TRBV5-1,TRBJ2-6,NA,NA,TGCGCCAGCAGTTCCGGGGTAGATGGGGCCAACGTCCTGACTTTC,CASSSGVDGANVLTF
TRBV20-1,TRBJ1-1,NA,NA,TGCAGTGCTAGAGACGGGTCCCCGCGAAACACTGAAGCTTTCTTT,CSARDGSPRNTEAFF
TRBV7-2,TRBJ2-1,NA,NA,TGTGCCAGCAGCAAGGACAGAGCCTACAATGAGCAGTTCTTC,CASSKDRAYNEQFF
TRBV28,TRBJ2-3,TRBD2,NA,TGTGCCAGCACTCAAGCGGGAGCCGTCGCAGATACGCAGTATTTT,CASTQAGAVADTQYF
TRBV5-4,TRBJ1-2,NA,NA,TGTGCCAGCAGCTCTGGCGAAGCTAACTATGGCTACACCTTC,CASSSGEANYGYTF
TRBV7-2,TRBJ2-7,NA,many,TGTGCCAGCAGCTTAGCGTCTGGGCTAGCGTCGCCCTACGAGCAGTACTTC,CASSLASGLASPYEQYF
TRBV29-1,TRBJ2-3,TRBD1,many,TGCAGCGTTGGGGGACAGGGCACAGATACGCAGTATTTT,CSVGGQGTDTQYF
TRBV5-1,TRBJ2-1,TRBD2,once,TGCGCCAGCAGCTTGGGTAGCGGGAGGACCTCGGGGCAGTTCTTC,CASSLGSGRTSGQFF
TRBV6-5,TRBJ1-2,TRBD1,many,TGTGCCAGCAGTTACACCGGACAGGGCGGCGCGGGGGGCTACACCTTC,CASSYTGQGGAGGYTF
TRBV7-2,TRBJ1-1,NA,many,TGTGCCAGCAGCTTAGGTGGGGGGGGAGGCACTGAAGCTTTCTTT,CASSLGGGGGTEAFF
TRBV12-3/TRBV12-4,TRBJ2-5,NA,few,TGTGCCAGCAGTTTGGGGTTTAGGGAGACCCAGTACTTC,CASSLGFRETQYF
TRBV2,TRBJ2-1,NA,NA,TGTGCCAGCAGTGTCCGCGGGATTGGTGAGCAGTTCTTC,CASSVRGIGEQFF
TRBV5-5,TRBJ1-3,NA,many,TGTGCCAGCAGCTGGGGTTCTGGAAACACCATATATTTT,CASSWGSGNTIYF
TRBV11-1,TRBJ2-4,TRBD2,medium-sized,TGTGCCAGCAGCGAGCTTTGGACTAGCCAAAACATTCAGTACTTC,CASSELWTSQNIQYF
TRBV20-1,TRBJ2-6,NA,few,TGCAGTGCTAGATCAGGGGCTGGGGCCAACGTCCTGACTTTC,CSARSGAGANVLTF
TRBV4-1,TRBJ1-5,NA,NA,TGCGCCAGCAGCCTCCGTGGGGGGTTCAATCAGCCCCAGCATTTT,CASSLRGGFNQPQHF
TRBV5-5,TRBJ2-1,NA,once,TGTGCCAGCAGCTTGAGGCGGGACTCCTACAATGAGCAGTTCTTC,CASSLRRDSYNEQFF
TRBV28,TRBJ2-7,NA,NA,TGTGCCAGCAAGGGCATGGGAGGCTACGAGCAGTACTTC,CASKGMGGYEQYF
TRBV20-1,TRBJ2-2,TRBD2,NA,TGCAGTGCTAGAGATTGGGCTAGCGGGACCGGCGACACCGGGGAGCTGTTTTTT,CSARDWASGTGDTGELFF